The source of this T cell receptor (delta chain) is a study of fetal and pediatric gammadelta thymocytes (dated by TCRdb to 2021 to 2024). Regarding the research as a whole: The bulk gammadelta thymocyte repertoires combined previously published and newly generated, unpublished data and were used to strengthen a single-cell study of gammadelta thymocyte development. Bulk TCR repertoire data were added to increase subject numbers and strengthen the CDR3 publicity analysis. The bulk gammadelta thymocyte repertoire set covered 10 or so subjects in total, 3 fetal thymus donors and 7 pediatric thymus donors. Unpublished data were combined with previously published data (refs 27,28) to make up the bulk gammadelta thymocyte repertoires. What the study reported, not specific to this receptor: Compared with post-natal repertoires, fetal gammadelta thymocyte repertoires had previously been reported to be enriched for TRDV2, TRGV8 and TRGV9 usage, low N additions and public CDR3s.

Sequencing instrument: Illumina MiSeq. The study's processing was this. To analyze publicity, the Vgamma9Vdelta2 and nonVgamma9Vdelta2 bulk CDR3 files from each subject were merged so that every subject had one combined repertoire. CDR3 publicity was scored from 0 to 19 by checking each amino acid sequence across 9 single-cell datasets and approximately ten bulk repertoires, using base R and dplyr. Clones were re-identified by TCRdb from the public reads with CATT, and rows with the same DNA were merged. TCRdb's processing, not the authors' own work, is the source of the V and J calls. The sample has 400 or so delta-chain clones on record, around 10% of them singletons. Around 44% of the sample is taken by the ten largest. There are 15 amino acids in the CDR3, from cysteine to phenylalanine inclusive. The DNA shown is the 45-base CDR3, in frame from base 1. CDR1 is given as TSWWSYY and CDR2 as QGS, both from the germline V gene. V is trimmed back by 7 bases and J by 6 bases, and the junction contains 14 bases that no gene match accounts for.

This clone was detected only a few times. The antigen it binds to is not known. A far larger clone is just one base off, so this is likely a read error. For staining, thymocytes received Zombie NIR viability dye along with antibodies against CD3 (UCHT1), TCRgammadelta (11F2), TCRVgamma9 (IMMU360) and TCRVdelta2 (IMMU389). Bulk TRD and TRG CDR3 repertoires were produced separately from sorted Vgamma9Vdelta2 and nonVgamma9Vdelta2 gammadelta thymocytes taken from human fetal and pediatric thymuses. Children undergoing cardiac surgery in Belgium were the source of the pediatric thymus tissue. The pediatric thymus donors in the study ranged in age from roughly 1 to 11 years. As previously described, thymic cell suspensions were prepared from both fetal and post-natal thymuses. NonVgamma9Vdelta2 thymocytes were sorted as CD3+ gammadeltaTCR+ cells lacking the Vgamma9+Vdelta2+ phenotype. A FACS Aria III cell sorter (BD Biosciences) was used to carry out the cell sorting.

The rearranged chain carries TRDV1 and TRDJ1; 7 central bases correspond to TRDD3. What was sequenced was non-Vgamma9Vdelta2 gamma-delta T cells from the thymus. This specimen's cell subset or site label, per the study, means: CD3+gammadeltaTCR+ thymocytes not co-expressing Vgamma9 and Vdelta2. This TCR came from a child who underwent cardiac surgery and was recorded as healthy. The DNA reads TGTGCTCTTGAGCGGGATACCATGGGGTCCAATAAACTCATCTTT. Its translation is CALERDTMGSNKLIF.